The present entry profiles one TCR beta chain with its context. Some clones are missing from TCRdb's copy, which holds only in-frame ones; the method was immunoSEQ multiplex PCR. The data show around 230,000 clones, 84% seen once. These data are taken from a study of blood T cell repertoires in COVID-19. There are 14 residues in the CDR3. Germline CDR1 MNHEY, CDR2 SVGAGI. Trimming removed 5 bases from V and 2 bases from J, with 13 bases in between. The sample consisted of peripheral blood. This receptor was obtained from a man between 35 and 55 years old who had recovered from COVID-19. The chain recombines TRBV6-5 with TRBJ2-7, with a possible D match to TRBD2 (6 bases). This chain's CDR3 is CASSHRGATYEQYF. In DNA form, the CDR3 reads TGTGCCAGCAGTCACCGCGGGGCGACCTACGAGCAGTACTTC.